Here is one T cell receptor (beta chain) with its context. This entry comes from a study of T cell changes during pregnancy in multiple sclerosis. The CDR3 has 19 amino acids. Germline V gene data show CDR1 as SGHKS and CDR2 as YYEKEE (reference sequence). Trimming shortened V by 7 bases and J by 0 bases, and 26 bases separated the two germline ends. Sequencing used immunoSEQ multiplex PCR; TCRdb keeps in-frame clones, though not all of them. The sample consists of about 68,000 clones, around nine tenths of them appearing once. The chain recombines TRBV5-5 with TRBJ1-3, with D tentatively TRBD1 (5 bases). The source was peripheral blood, collected in the third trimester of pregnancy. The TCR was taken from a female donor with multiple sclerosis, enrolled in a pregnancy study. CDR3 sequence (DNA): TGTGCCAGCGGGCCTCACCGGGACTCCTGGATTCTCTCTGGAAACACCATATATTTT. The encoded protein is CASGPHRDSWILSGNTIYF.